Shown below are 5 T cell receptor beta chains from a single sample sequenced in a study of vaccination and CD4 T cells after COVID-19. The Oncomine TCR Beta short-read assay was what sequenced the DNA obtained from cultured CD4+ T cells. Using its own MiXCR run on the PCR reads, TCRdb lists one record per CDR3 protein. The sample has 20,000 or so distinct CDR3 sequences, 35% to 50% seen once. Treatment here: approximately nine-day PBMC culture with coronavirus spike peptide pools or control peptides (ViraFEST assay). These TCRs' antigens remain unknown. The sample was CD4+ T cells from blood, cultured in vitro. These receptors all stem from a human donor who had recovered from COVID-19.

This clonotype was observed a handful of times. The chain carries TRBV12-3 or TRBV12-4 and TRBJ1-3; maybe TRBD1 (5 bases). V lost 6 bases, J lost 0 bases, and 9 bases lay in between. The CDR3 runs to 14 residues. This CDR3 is CASRTDSSGNTIYF. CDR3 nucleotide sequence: TGTGCCAGCAGGACTGACAGCTCTGGAAACACCATATATTTT.

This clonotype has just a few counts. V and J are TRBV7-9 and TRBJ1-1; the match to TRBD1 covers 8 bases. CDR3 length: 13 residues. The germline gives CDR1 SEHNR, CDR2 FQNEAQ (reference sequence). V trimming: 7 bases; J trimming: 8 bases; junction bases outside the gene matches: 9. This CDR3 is CASTETGAGEAFF. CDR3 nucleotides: TGTGCCAGCACCGAGACAGGGGCGGGGGAAGCTTTCTTT.

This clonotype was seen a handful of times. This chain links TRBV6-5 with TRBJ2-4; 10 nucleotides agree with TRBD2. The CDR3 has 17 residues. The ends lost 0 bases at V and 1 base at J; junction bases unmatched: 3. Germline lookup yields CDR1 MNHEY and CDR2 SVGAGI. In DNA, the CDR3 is TGTGCCAGCAGTTACTCGGCGGGACTAGCGGCCAAAAACATTCAGTACTTC. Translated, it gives CASSYSAGLAAKNIQYF.

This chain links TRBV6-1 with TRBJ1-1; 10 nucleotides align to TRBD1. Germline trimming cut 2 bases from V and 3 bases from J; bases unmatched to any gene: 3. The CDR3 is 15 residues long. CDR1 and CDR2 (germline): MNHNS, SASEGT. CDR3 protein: CASSERTGGDTEAFF. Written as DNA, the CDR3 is TGTGCCAGCAGTGAAAGGACAGGGGGTGACACTGAAGCTTTCTTT.

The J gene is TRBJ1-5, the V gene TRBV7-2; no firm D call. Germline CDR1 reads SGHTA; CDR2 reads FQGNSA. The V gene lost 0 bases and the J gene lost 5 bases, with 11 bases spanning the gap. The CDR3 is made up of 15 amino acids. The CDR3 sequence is CASSLAHDIHQPQHF. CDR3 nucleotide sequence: TGTGCCAGCAGCTTAGCGCATGACATCCATCAGCCCCAGCATTTT.